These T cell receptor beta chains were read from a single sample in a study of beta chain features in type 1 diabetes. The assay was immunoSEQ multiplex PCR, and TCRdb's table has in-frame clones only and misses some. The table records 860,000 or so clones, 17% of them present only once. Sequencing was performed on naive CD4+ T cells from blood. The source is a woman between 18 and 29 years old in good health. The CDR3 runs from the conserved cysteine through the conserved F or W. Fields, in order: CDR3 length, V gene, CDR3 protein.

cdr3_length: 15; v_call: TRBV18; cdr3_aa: CASSPRTGWDTEAFF
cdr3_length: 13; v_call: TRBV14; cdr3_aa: CASSQAKGETQYF
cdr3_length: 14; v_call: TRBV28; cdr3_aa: CATNVAGQGNIQYF
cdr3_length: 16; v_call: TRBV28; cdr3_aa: CASSLSTSGAYNEQFF
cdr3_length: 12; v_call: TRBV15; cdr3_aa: CATPDRDNEQFF
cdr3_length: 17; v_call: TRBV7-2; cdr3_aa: CASSLATGLAGPGEQFF
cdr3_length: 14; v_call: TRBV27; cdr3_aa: CASSPLGGHQPQHF
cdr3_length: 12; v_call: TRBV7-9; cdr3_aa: CASSTHLNEQFF
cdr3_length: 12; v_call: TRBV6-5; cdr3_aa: CASSYGREGYTF
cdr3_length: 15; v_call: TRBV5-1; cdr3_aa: CASSFQGRGTDTQYF
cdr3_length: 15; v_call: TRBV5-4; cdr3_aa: CASSHSVASYNEQFF
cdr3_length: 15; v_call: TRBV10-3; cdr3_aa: CAITEEQGNSYEQYF
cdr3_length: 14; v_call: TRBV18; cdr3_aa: CASSHNRGEETQYF
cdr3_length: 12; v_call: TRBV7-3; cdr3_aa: CASSFGTGELFF
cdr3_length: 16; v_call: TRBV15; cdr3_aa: CATSRDPGTGFYEQYF
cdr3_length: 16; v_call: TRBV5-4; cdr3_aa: CASSSTSGSKTGELFF
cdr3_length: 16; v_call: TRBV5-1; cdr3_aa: CASSSNPAGEANEQFF
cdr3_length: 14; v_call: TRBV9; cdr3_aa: CASSEASGSNEQFF
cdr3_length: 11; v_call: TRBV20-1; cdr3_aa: CSARDRGNPYF
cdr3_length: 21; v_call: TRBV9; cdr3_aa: CASSVGNQGGRPSGRAYEQYF
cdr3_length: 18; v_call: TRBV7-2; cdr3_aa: CASSFSRGTSGSEETQYF
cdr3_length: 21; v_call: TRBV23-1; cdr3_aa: CASTGTKGTGTGYSGANVLTF
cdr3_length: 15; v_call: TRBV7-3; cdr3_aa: CASSRTGSDQETQYF
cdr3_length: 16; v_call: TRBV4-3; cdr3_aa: CASSHWGGGSYNEQFF
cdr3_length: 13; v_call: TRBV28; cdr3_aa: CASRPQGADTQYF
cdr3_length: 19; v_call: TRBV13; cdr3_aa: CASSFSGGLRVRSGNTIYF
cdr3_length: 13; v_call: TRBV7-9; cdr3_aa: CASSRGEGGEQFF
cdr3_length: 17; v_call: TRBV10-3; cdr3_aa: CAISESQGKDSGNTIYF
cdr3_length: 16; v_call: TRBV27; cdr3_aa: CASSLFAGSGTDTQYF